Given below is one T cell receptor (beta chain) in context. The record originates from a study of blood T cell repertoires in COVID-19. The overall study: Whether acute or convalescent, the COVID-19 samples came from the United States, Italy and Spain. T cells, B-cell-depleted T cells, or PBMCs supplied cDNA or gDNA.

Patients in Seattle were enrolled during active infection, then followed longitudinally. V lost 2 bases, J lost 3 bases, and 6 bases stayed unmatched. The germline CDR1 and CDR2 sequences are LNHNV and YYDKDF (reference sequence). There are 15 residues in the CDR3. Sequenced by immunoSEQ multiplex PCR; TCRdb stores in-frame clones only, minus some. The sample includes 110,000 or so clones, around 83% seen only once; the top ten take around 5.5%. Material: peripheral blood. V gene TRBV15 combines with J gene TRBJ1-1; 7 bases match TRBD1. The TCR was taken from a woman aged 60-70 years with COVID-19, enrolled during active disease. The CDR3 bases are TGTGCCACCAGCAGACCAGACAGGGACGACACTGAAGCTTTCTTT. Its translation is CATSRPDRDDTEAFF.